These T cell receptor beta chains were read from a single sample in a study of shared clonotypes between healthy human individuals. The table came from immunoSEQ multiplex PCR; TCRdb's copy has only in-frame clones and leaves some out. Among 2.5 million or so clones, more than 90% were seen once, and the ten largest hold around 0.14%. Sequencing was done on a sample of naive CD4+ T cells sorted from blood. These receptors originate from a man between 18 and 35 years old in good health. CDR3s include the opening cysteine and the closing phenylalanine or tryptophan. D genes are given only for firm matches. For some rows the clone size is stated as once, few or many, or as a class when expanded; others skip it.

-	TRBV5-6	-	TRBJ2-2	CASSLDAAGELFF	TGTGCCAGCAGCTTGGATGCGGCTGGGGAGCTGTTTTTT
-	TRBV5-1	TRBD2	TRBJ2-7	CASSLEPGTSVYEQYF	TGCGCCAGCAGCTTAGAACCCGGGACTAGCGTCTACGAGCAGTACTTC
-	TRBV5-1	-	TRBJ2-2	CASSKKDGSNTGELFF	TGCGCCAGCAGCAAAAAGGACGGCTCGAACACCGGGGAGCTGTTTTTT
few	TRBV6-5	-	TRBJ1-1	CASSYSARGDTEAFF	TGTGCCAGCAGTTATTCGGCCAGGGGCGACACTGAAGCTTTCTTT
-	TRBV19	-	TRBJ1-1	CASSPRELNTEAFF	TGTGCCAGTAGTCCTAGGGAACTGAACACTGAAGCTTTCTTT
-	TRBV7-2	-	TRBJ2-7	CASSPGGTGSYEQYF	TGTGCCAGCAGCCCCGGGGGGACAGGCTCCTACGAGCAGTACTTC
-	TRBV28	-	TRBJ2-7	CASSLERYSYEQYF	TGTGCCAGCAGTTTGGAGAGGTACTCCTACGAGCAGTACTTC
-	TRBV7-8	TRBD1	TRBJ2-5	CASSLGQGAAFPETQYF	TGTGCCAGCAGCTTAGGACAGGGGGCCGCCTTCCCGGAGACCCAGTACTTC
-	TRBV5-1	-	TRBJ2-7	CASSYSGATYEQYF	TGCGCCAGCAGCTACTCCGGGGCCACCTACGAGCAGTACTTC
-	TRBV19	-	TRBJ2-2	CASSLRTGELFF	TGTGCCAGTAGCCTGAGAACCGGGGAGCTGTTTTTT
-	TRBV4-1	-	TRBJ2-1	CASSQVVDEQFF	TGCGCCAGCAGCCAAGTGGTGGATGAGCAGTTCTTC
-	TRBV18	TRBD2	TRBJ2-7	CASSQGLAEHEQYF	TGTGCCAGCTCACAGGGACTAGCGGAACACGAGCAGTACTTC
-	TRBV10-3	-	TRBJ1-2	CAISATQEPNYGYTF	TGTGCCATCAGTGCCACGCAGGAACCTAACTATGGCTACACCTTC
-	TRBV5-6	-	TRBJ2-1	CASSLRRLYNEQFF	TGTGCCAGCAGCTTGAGGAGGCTCTACAATGAGCAGTTCTTC
-	TRBV5-5	-	TRBJ2-4	CASSLDRSVGNIQYF	TGTGCCAGCAGCTTGGACCGGTCGGTGGGAAACATTCAGTACTTC
-	TRBV30	-	TRBJ2-7	CAWSVWGARMNGSYEQYF	TGTGCCTGGAGTGTTTGGGGGGCGCGGATGAATGGATCCTACGAGCAGTACTTC
-	TRBV6-1	-	TRBJ1-6	CASSTDRGGRSPLHF	TGTGCCAGCAGCACCGACCGGGGTGGGAGATCACCCCTCCACTTT
-	TRBV6-5	-	TRBJ1-5	CASTTRTYNQPQHF	TGTGCCAGCACCACGCGGACTTACAATCAGCCCCAGCATTTT
-	TRBV18	-	TRBJ1-1	CASSHTGGGTEAFF	TGTGCCAGCTCCCATACGGGAGGTGGGACTGAAGCTTTCTTT
-	TRBV2	TRBD2	TRBJ2-5	CASSTGLAGGQETQYF	TGTGCCAGCAGTACGGGACTAGCGGGAGGGCAAGAGACCCAGTACTTC
-	TRBV18	TRBD1	TRBJ1-1	CASSPRTGGVRDTEAFF	TGTGCCAGCTCACCCCGGACAGGGGGCGTCAGGGACACTGAAGCTTTCTTT
-	TRBV28	-	TRBJ2-7	CASRSGTYEQYF	TGTGCCAGCAGGTCAGGAACCTACGAGCAGTACTTC
-	TRBV28	-	TRBJ2-5	CASRRSGKTETQYF	TGTGCCAGCAGGCGGAGTGGCAAAACAGAGACCCAGTACTTC
-	TRBV5-1	-	TRBJ1-6	CASSLDDNSPLHF	TGCGCCAGCAGCTTGGATGACAACTCACCCCTCCACTTT
-	TRBV18	-	TRBJ2-1	CASSTNRDNEQFF	TGTGCCAGCTCAACAAACAGGGACAATGAGCAGTTCTTC
-	TRBV19	-	TRBJ2-7	CASSPQGTHYEQYF	TGTGCCAGTAGCCCCCAGGGTACTCACTACGAGCAGTACTTC
-	TRBV4-1	TRBD2	TRBJ2-1	CASSRGTSGRNEQFF	TGCGCCAGCAGCCGGGGGACTAGCGGGAGAAATGAGCAGTTCTTC
-	TRBV18	TRBD2	TRBJ2-1	CASSPLTSGSAEQFF	TGTGCCAGCTCACCACTCACTAGCGGATCCGCTGAGCAGTTCTTC
-	TRBV19	-	TRBJ2-2	CASSSPGQGFAGELFF	TGTGCCAGTAGTTCTCCGGGACAAGGGTTCGCCGGGGAGCTGTTTTTT